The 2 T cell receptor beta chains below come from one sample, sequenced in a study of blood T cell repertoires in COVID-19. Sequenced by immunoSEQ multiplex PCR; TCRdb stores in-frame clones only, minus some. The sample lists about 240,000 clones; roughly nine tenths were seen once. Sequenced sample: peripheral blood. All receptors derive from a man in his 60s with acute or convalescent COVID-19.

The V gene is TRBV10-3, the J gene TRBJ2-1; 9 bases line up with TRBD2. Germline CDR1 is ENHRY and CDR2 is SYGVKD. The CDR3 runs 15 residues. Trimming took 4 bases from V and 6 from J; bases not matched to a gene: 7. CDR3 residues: CAISGGLAGSNEQFF. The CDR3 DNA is TGTGCCATCAGTGGGGGTCTAGCGGGAAGCAATGAGCAGTTCTTC.

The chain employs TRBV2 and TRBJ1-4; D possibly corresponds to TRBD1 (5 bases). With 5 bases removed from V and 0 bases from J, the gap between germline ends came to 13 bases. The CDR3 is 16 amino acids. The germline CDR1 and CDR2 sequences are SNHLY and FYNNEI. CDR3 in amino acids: CASSQRQITTNEKLFF. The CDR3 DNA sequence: TGTGCCAGCAGTCAGAGACAGATAACAACTAATGAAAAACTGTTTTTT.